This T cell receptor beta chain was sequenced in a study of metastatic and nonmetastatic thyroid tumors. With MiXCR, TCRdb called clones anew from the PCR reads. The table lists fewer than 15,000 clones, roughly 20% of them singletons. Ten or more counts support this clone. Patients were all untreated before their thyroid surgery. Source material: adjacent normal tissue. This sequence originates from a female donor with papillary thyroid cancer or a benign thyroid nodule (not recorded which). Some clones in this sample may be carry-over from other donors' samples.

CDR3 sequence reads: CASSTDPRTGVNTIYF. CDR3 in DNA: TGCGCCAGCAGCACGGACCCCCGGACAGGGGTAAACACCATATATTTT. The chain links TRBV5-1 to TRBJ1-3, with 9 bases that match TRBD1. Germline values: CDR1 SGHRS, CDR2 YFSETQ. Trimming removed 4 bases from V and 6 bases from J; junction bases left unmatched: 11. The CDR3 covers 16 residues.